Listed below are T cell receptor beta chains from one sample, sequenced in a study of PD-L1 blockade in urothelial cancer. TCRdb's copy holds only in-frame clones and misses some; the assay was immunoSEQ multiplex PCR. Of approximately 52,000 clones in the sample, approximately 77% were seen once. This specimen consisted of PBMCs, obtained around atezolizumab (anti-PD-L1) treatment. All receptors derive from a man between 65 and 80 years old with urothelial cancer. CDR3s include the opening cysteine and the closing phenylalanine or tryptophan. D genes are given only for firm matches. Size tells how often a clone was seen (once, few, many) or the class of an expanded clone, and some rows leave it out.

d_call clone_size j_call v_call cdr3_aa cdr3_nt
NA few TRBJ2-2 TRBV5-1 CASSPANTGELFF TGCGCCAGCAGCCCAGCGAACACCGGGGAGCTGTTTTTT
TRBD1 NA TRBJ1-2 TRBV10-3 CAMGGRQGRNYGYTF TGTGCCATGGGGGGACGACAGGGGAGAAACTATGGCTACACCTTC
NA NA TRBJ1-5 TRBV5-5 CASSSDKGNQPQHF TGTGCCAGCAGCTCGGACAAGGGCAATCAGCCCCAGCATTTT
TRBD1 NA TRBJ2-3 TRBV28 CASAWGDRALNTQYF TGTGCCAGCGCGTGGGGGGACAGGGCACTTAATACGCAGTATTTT
NA few TRBJ1-6 TRBV18 CASSPPATMGSPLHF TGTGCCAGCTCACCACCGGCGACAATGGGTTCACCCCTCCACTTT
TRBD1 NA TRBJ1-5 TRBV6-1 CASRTGTGSQPQHF TGTGCCAGCAGGACCGGGACAGGGTCACAGCCCCAGCATTTT
NA few TRBJ2-7 TRBV10-3 CAISESGTVYEQYF TGTGCCATCAGTGAGTCCGGTACGGTCTACGAGCAGTACTTC
NA NA TRBJ1-1 TRBV14 CASSHSGLATEAFF TGTGCCAGCAGCCACTCCGGACTGGCGACTGAAGCTTTCTTT
NA NA TRBJ1-3 TRBV7-3 CASSLTRGDTIYF TGTGCCAGCAGCTTAACCCGGGGGGACACCATATATTTT
NA NA TRBJ2-1 TRBV5-1 CASSLSLQSYNEQFF TGCGCCAGCAGCTTAAGTTTACAGAGCTACAATGAGCAGTTCTTC
NA NA TRBJ1-2 TRBV9 CASSVDGRLGGGYTF TGTGCCAGCAGCGTAGATGGCAGGCTGGGGGGTGGCTACACCTTC
TRBD2 NA TRBJ2-3 TRBV7-9 CASSGSGWGDTQYF TGTGCCAGCAGCGGTAGCGGGTGGGGAGATACGCAGTATTTT
NA NA TRBJ2-4 TRBV5-1 CASSLDSGRGTRVAKNIQYF TGCGCCAGCAGCTTGGACTCTGGCAGGGGTACCAGAGTAGCCAAAAACATTCAGTACTTC
NA NA TRBJ2-6 TRBV28 CASRNPSSGANVLTF TGTGCCAGCAGAAACCCGAGCTCTGGGGCCAACGTCCTGACTTTC
NA few TRBJ1-2 TRBV7-9 CASSFDYGYTF TGTGCCAGCAGCTTCGACTATGGCTACACCTTC
TRBD2 NA TRBJ2-7 TRBV4-2 CASSHPGTSGTEQYF TGTGCCAGCAGCCACCCCGGGACTAGCGGGACCGAGCAGTACTTC
TRBD1 many TRBJ2-5 TRBV7-2 CASSLNRGLGETQYF TGTGCCAGCAGCCTGAACAGGGGGCTAGGGGAGACCCAGTACTTC
NA NA TRBJ1-5 TRBV6-1 CASSVRANQPQHF TGTGCCAGCAGTGTCAGGGCCAATCAGCCCCAGCATTTT
NA NA TRBJ1-4 TRBV5-1 CASSLAGGARTNEKLFF TGCGCCAGCAGCTTGGCGGGGGGGGCGCGAACTAATGAAAAACTGTTTTTT
NA NA TRBJ1-1 TRBV5-4 CASSSPTGLNTEAFF TGTGCCAGCAGCTCCCCTACAGGGTTGAACACTGAAGCTTTCTTT
TRBD2 few TRBJ2-7 TRBV5-4 CASSLVGGTAYEQYF TGTGCCAGCAGCTTGGTGGGGGGGACCGCCTACGAGCAGTACTTC
NA NA TRBJ1-5 TRBV2 CASSEGLEQPQHF TGTGCCAGCAGTGAAGGCTTAGAACAGCCCCAGCATTTT
NA NA TRBJ2-2 TRBV6-5 CASSSGTPGTGELFF TGTGCCAGCAGCTCCGGGACACCTGGGACCGGGGAGCTGTTTTTT
NA NA TRBJ2-2 TRBV7-2 CASSLQGTGELFF TGTGCCAGCAGCCTGCAGGGGACCGGGGAGCTGTTTTTT
TRBD2 NA TRBJ2-1 TRBV5-1 CASSTQPTSGGIDYNEQFF TGCGCCAGCAGCACCCAACCCACTAGCGGGGGAATAGACTACAATGAGCAGTTCTTC
TRBD1 NA TRBJ2-7 TRBV5-1 CASSFSGTSGGTYEQYF TGCGCCAGCAGCTTTTCCGGGACCTCAGGGGGAACCTACGAGCAGTACTTC
TRBD1 NA TRBJ1-1 TRBV5-1 CASSSRGTGNTEAFF TGCGCCAGCAGCTCAAGGGGGACAGGGAACACTGAAGCTTTCTTT
NA NA TRBJ1-3 TRBV2 CASSEQNRAAIYF TGTGCCAGCAGTGAGCAGAACAGGGCAGCCATATATTTT
TRBD1 NA TRBJ1-5 TRBV19 CASSKPGQGINQPQHF TGTGCCAGTAGTAAACCGGGACAGGGGATCAATCAGCCCCAGCATTTT
TRBD2 NA TRBJ2-5 TRBV7-9 CASSFGGRVGETQYF TGTGCCAGCAGCTTCGGCGGGAGAGTTGGAGAGACCCAGTACTTC
NA NA TRBJ1-3 TRBV7-9 CASSLVTGSGNTIYF TGTGCCAGCAGCTTAGTAACTGGCTCTGGAAACACCATATATTTT
NA NA TRBJ1-1 TRBV7-9 CASSLQRPVFTEAFF TGTGCCAGCAGCTTACAGCGTCCGGTGTTCACTGAAGCTTTCTTT
NA few TRBJ1-1 TRBV7-2 CATSQSGEGEAFF TGTGCCACCTCGCAGTCCGGGGAGGGTGAAGCTTTCTTT
TRBD1 few TRBJ2-5 TRBV11-3 CASSKGVDRGETQYF TGTGCCAGCAGCAAGGGGGTGGACAGGGGAGAGACCCAGTACTTC
NA once TRBJ2-7 TRBV5-4 CASSLEGLGEYF TGTGCCAGCAGCTTGGAGGGGCTAGGGGAGTACTTC
TRBD1 once TRBJ1-5 TRBV5-5 CASTQQGENSNQPQHF TGTGCCAGCACACAACAGGGGGAAAATAGCAATCAGCCCCAGCATTTT
NA NA TRBJ2-5 TRBV7-9 CASSPPWRNQETQYF TGTGCCAGCAGCCCCCCTTGGAGGAACCAAGAGACCCAGTACTTC
NA NA TRBJ1-1 TRBV18 CASSPSLNTEAFF TGTGCCAGCTCACCCTCCCTGAACACTGAAGCTTTCTTT
NA NA TRBJ2-1 TRBV19 CASSIDRRDRVHEQFF TGTGCCAGTAGTATAGATCGACGGGATAGAGTACATGAGCAGTTCTTC
NA NA TRBJ1-4 TRBV4-1 CASSQVLQGRSEKLFF TGCGCCAGCAGCCAAGTATTACAGGGCCGGAGTGAAAAACTGTTTTTT
TRBD1 few TRBJ1-2 TRBV19 CASQMGDRGYGYTF TGTGCCAGTCAAATGGGGGACAGGGGATATGGCTACACCTTC
NA NA TRBJ1-1 TRBV19 CASSIQANTEAFF TGTGCCAGTAGTATACAAGCGAACACTGAAGCTTTCTTT
NA NA TRBJ1-4 TRBV4-3 CASSLNRVSSKKLFF TGCGCCAGCAGCCTTAACAGGGTTTCAAGTAAAAAACTGTTTTTT
NA NA TRBJ2-1 TRBV30 CAWEGTGVGGRALNEQFF TGTGCCTGGGAGGGGACAGGGGTGGGCGGGAGGGCCCTGAATGAGCAGTTCTTC
TRBD2 NA TRBJ2-3 TRBV4-1 CASSRGLAGGTDTQYF TGCGCCAGCAGCCGTGGACTAGCGGGAGGCACAGATACGCAGTATTTT
TRBD1 NA TRBJ1-4 TRBV5-5 CASSLQTGRNEKLFF TGTGCCAGCAGCCTACAGACAGGGCGCAATGAAAAACTGTTTTTT